The clone carrying this TCR beta chain was detected many times. Its antigen remains unknown. Drawing of peripheral blood yielded about 10 milliliters from each donor. This specimen belongs to a study of blood T cells in healthy people across ages. Findings of the study overall: The study found more naive CD4+ cells and higher diversity in long-lived than aged donors. Observed TCR beta diversity showed a strong correlation with the percentage of naive T cells as measured by flow cytometry. TCR beta diversity, measured per million T cells, fell in a roughly linear way with age.

With a J-beta primer mix and a sample-barcoded 5' primer, a second PCR ran about 7 to 12 cycles. TCRdb recomputed calls from the 5' RACE reads with MiXCR, one row per CDR3 protein. There are some 550,000 distinct CDR3 sequences in the sample; roughly 48% occur only once, and 20% to 25% lies in the top ten. The CDR3 covers 15 residues. Germline V CDR1 and CDR2: MNHNY, SVGAGI (reference sequence). The germline V and J ends were trimmed by 0 bases and 4 bases, with 12 bases remaining between them. The clonotype originates from a man at least 80 years old in good health. Sequenced sample: blood. This sequence joins TRBV6-6 and TRBJ2-5; D possibly corresponds to TRBD1 (6 bases). The CDR3 spells CASSYSTGGAETQYF. CDR3 bases: TGTGCCAGCAGTTACTCGACTGGGGGCGCAGAGACCCAGTACTTC.